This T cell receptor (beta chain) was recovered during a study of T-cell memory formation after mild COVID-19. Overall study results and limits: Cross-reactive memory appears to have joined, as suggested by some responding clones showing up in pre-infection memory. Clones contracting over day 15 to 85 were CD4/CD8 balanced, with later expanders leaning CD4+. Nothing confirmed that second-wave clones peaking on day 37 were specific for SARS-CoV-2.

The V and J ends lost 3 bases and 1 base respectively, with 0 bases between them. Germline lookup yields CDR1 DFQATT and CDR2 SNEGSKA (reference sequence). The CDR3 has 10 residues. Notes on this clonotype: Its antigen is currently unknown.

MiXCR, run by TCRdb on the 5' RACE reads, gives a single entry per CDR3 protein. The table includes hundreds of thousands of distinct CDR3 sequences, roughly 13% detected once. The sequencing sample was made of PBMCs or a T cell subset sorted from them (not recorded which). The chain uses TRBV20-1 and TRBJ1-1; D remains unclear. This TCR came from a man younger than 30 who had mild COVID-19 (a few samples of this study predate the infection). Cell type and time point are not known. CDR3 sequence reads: CSARNTEAFF. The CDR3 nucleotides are TGCAGTGCTAGGAACACTGAAGCTTTCTTT.